Listed here are 3 T cell receptor beta chains from one sample, sequenced in a study of blood T cells in healthy people across ages. Together with a sample-barcoded 5' primer, a J-beta primer mix was included in a second PCR lasting roughly 6 to 12 cycles. Via MiXCR, TCRdb re-called the 5' RACE reads, giving one row per CDR3 protein. The table has just over 800,000 distinct CDR3 sequences, around 62% seen once. The sequenced sample was blood. The receptors were sampled from a man younger than 40 in good health.

J is TRBJ2-5 and V is TRBV27, with 7 bases aligning to TRBD2. Trimming cost V 6 bases and J 2 bases; bases outside gene matches: 9. Germline V gene sequence: CDR1 MNHEY, CDR2 SMNVEV (reference sequence). The CDR3 has 15 residues. The CDR3 loop is CASSPGLVYQETQYF. For the CDR3, the DNA is TGTGCCAGCAGCCCCGGACTAGTGTATCAAGAGACCCAGTACTTC.

The J gene is TRBJ1-4, the V gene TRBV11-2, with D unresolved. The CDR3 is 15 amino acids. The germline V gene has CDR1 SGHAT and CDR2 FQNNGV. V lost 8 bases to trimming and J lost 4 bases, with 17 bases between them. The CDR3 here is CASGPPEKINEKLFF. The CDR3 bases are TGTGCCAGCGGACCCCCCGAGAAGATTAATGAAAAACTGTTTTTT.

The chain combines TRBV4-2 with TRBJ2-3, with D tentatively TRBD1 or TRBD2 (5 bases each). The V gene lost 5 bases and the J gene lost 7 bases, with 16 bases spanning the gap. The CDR3 runs to 14 residues. Germline assignment: CDR1 LGHNA and CDR2 YNFKEQ. CDR3 DNA sequence: TGTGCCAGCAGCGCCCGGGGCAGGGAAAATACGCAGTATTTT. Residues: CASSARGRENTQYF.